The rows below give T cell receptor beta chains drawn from one sample of a study of human T cells and chemical hapten exposure. TCRdb processed the 5' RACE reads anew with MiXCR; each CDR3 protein has one entry. The sample lists about 80,000 distinct CDR3 sequences, approximately 15% occurring once. These receptors all stem from a female donor in good health. Both conserved end residues are part of each CDR3. The D gene is left open where the match is weak. Size tells how often a clone was seen (once, few, many) or the class of an expanded clone, and some rows leave it out.

length	J	size	D	V	CDR3	DNA
15	TRBJ2-1	NA	TRBD2	TRBV28	CAITSGSGRIDEQFF	TGTGCGATCACATCGGGGAGCGGGAGGATCGATGAGCAGTTCTTC
13	TRBJ1-4	NA	TRBD1	TRBV20-1	CSARRQGDEKLFF	TGCAGTGCTAGACGTCAGGGGGACGAAAAACTGTTTTTT
14	TRBJ1-4	few	TRBD1	TRBV29-1	CSVSLGQIGEKLFF	TGCAGCGTTTCGTTGGGACAGATTGGTGAAAAACTGTTTTTT
12	TRBJ2-3	few	NA	TRBV27	CASRGRTDTQYF	TGTGCCAGCAGGGGGCGCACAGATACGCAGTATTTT
11	TRBJ1-3	few	NA	TRBV12-3/TRBV12-4	CASSPGNTIYF	TGTGCCAGCAGCCCCGGAAACACCATATATTTT
13	TRBJ1-1	NA	NA	TRBV2	CASSKDMNTEAFF	TGTGCCAGCAGTAAGGACATGAACACTGAAGCTTTCTTT
15	TRBJ1-1	many	NA	TRBV2	CASSEALITRQIAFF	TGTGCCAGCAGTGAAGCGCTTATAACCCGCCAGATCGCTTTCTTT
17	TRBJ2-3	few	NA	TRBV7-2	CASSLVGAGTSTDTQYF	TGTGCCAGCAGCTTAGTTGGGGCCGGGACTAGCACAGATACGCAGTATTTT
12	TRBJ2-7	few	NA	TRBV7-9	CASSPWGYEQYF	TGTGCCAGCAGCCCTTGGGGATACGAGCAGTACTTC
15	TRBJ2-7	NA	NA	TRBV7-2	CASSYRQGGRGEQYF	TGTGCCAGCAGCTATCGACAGGGAGGAAGGGGCGAGCAGTACTTC
12	TRBJ1-1	few	NA	TRBV5-1	CASSAANTEAFF	TGCGCCAGCTCCGCTGCGAACACTGAAGCTTTCTTT
13	TRBJ1-1	NA	NA	TRBV11-2	CASSLVSPTEAFF	TGTGCCAGCAGCTTAGTTTCCCCTACTGAAGCTTTCTTT
13	TRBJ2-7	NA	NA	TRBV24-1	CATSATGTNEQYF	TGTGCCACCAGTGCAACAGGGACTAACGAGCAGTACTTC
13	TRBJ1-4	NA	NA	TRBV27	CASSLSSREKLFF	TGTGCCAGCAGTTTATCGAGTCGGGAAAAACTGTTTTTT
13	TRBJ1-1	few	NA	TRBV4-3	CASSQDIRTEAFF	TGCGCCAGCAGCCAAGATATCCGCACTGAAGCTTTCTTT
16	TRBJ2-5	NA	NA	TRBV12-5	CASGTSWEEPQETQYF	TGTGCTAGTGGAACCTCGTGGGAGGAGCCACAAGAGACCCAGTACTTC
17	TRBJ2-3	many	NA	TRBV7-2	CASSPRGGQSLADTQYF	TGTGCCAGCAGCCCAAGGGGCGGACAGTCCCTTGCAGATACGCAGTATTTT
13	TRBJ1-1	few	NA	TRBV18	CASSPQVGQEAFF	TGTGCCAGCTCCCCTCAGGTAGGACAAGAAGCTTTCTTT
18	TRBJ2-6	few	TRBD1	TRBV7-9	CASSLARGPGSGANVLTF	TGTGCCAGCAGCTTAGCGAGGGGGCCGGGTTCTGGGGCCAACGTCCTGACTTTC
15	TRBJ2-1	NA	NA	TRBV7-2	CASSAIGVRGDEQFF	TGTGCCAGCAGCGCGATTGGGGTCAGGGGGGATGAGCAGTTCTTC
14	TRBJ2-1	few	NA	TRBV6-5	CASRKERAFGEQFF	TGTGCCAGCAGGAAAGAAAGGGCGTTCGGGGAGCAGTTCTTC
14	TRBJ1-2	few	NA	TRBV6-5	CASSSWGESFGYTF	TGTGCCAGCAGTTCGTGGGGGGAAAGTTTTGGCTACACCTTC
13	TRBJ1-5	NA	NA	TRBV6-5	CASSSRENQPQHF	TGTGCCAGCAGCAGCAGGGAAAATCAGCCCCAGCATTTT
12	TRBJ2-7	many	NA	TRBV20-1	CSASGRKYEQYF	TGCAGTGCTAGCGGGAGAAAATACGAGCAGTACTTC
15	TRBJ2-3	few	TRBD1	TRBV24-1	CATSDLGQGGDTQYF	TGTGCCACCAGTGATTTGGGACAGGGGGGAGATACGCAGTATTTT
17	TRBJ2-3	NA	NA	TRBV4-1	CASSQPRDPSGTDTQYF	TGCGCCAGCAGCCAACCCCGGGACCCCTCTGGCACAGATACGCAGTATTTT
13	TRBJ1-1	NA	NA	TRBV6-2/TRBV6-3	CASSSGATTEAFF	TGTGCCAGCAGTTCCGGGGCGACCACTGAAGCTTTCTTT
13	TRBJ2-7	few	NA	TRBV20-1	CSARDPLTYEQYF	TGCAGTGCTAGAGATCCCCTCACCTACGAGCAGTACTTC
17	TRBJ2-5	NA	NA	TRBV21-1	CASPLTWAGRRVETQYF	TGTGCCAGTCCACTCACCTGGGCAGGGCGACGGGTAGAGACCCAGTACTTC
17	TRBJ2-2	few	NA	TRBV24-1	CATSDLETFTNTGELFF	TGTGCCACCAGTGATCTGGAGACATTCACGAACACCGGGGAGCTGTTTTTT
14	TRBJ2-3	NA	NA	TRBV4-3	CASSEGRRTDTQYF	TGCGCCAGCAGCGAGGGAAGGAGGACAGATACGCAGTATTTT
13	TRBJ2-7	few	NA	TRBV7-2	CASSPERTYEQYF	TGTGCCAGCAGCCCGGAGAGGACCTACGAGCAGTACTTC
20	TRBJ1-1	NA	TRBD1	TRBV19	CASSIRGQGARSSANTEAFF	TGTGCCAGTAGTATCCGGGGACAGGGGGCGCGGTCTTCGGCGAACACTGAAGCTTTCTTT